This TCR beta chain was found in a study of kidney transplant recipient with SARS-CoV-2 infection. This clonotype was detected many times. Germline-derived CDR1 and CDR2 are DFQATT and SNEGSKA (reference sequence). The length of the CDR3 is 16 residues. Trimming pared 4 bases from V and 4 bases from J, leaving 22 bases between. Each CDR3 protein gets one entry after TCRdb re-called the reads with MiXCR. This table holds 200,000 to 300,000 distinct CDR3 sequences, about 30% found once. This specimen was a blood sample, taken at baseline and between days 110 and 120 from a kidney transplant recipient. V and J are TRBV20-1 and TRBJ1-2; D gene unclear. The receptor's source is a young adult male patient who had COVID-19 and was a kidney transplant recipient. A share of the T cells may be of graft donor origin. CDR3 DNA sequence: TGCAGTGCTAAGACCCGGCTGTTTCGAAAGACCTATGGCTACACCTTC. Protein: CSAKTRLFRKTYGYTF.